This note documents a single TCR beta chain sequence. This sample was included in a study of regulatory T cells in long-lasting Graves disease. Time point given: persistent/refractory GD, antithyroid drugs over 5 years with positive TRAb. Following extraction of RNA from PBMCs, that RNA was used to make the TCR library. V gave up 3 bases and J gave up 5 bases, with 14 bases separating them. The V gene's germline CDR1 is SGHTS and CDR2 YDEGEE. The CDR3 loop spans 14 amino acids. The TCR beta library used iRepertoire HTBI primers with Arm-PCR amplification of CDR3. MiXCR was run by TCRdb on the multiplex PCR reads, yielding one entry per CDR3 protein. The table records around 340,000 distinct CDR3 sequences, 20% of them present only once.

V gene TRBV5-8 combines with J gene TRBJ1-1; maybe TRBD1 (5 bases). The receptor was isolated from a female donor with Graves disease. This specimen consisted of peripheral blood mononuclear cells (PBMCs), obtained when the disease was refractory, from a patient treated with antithyroid drugs. Here the CDR3 DNA reads TGTGCCAGCAGCTCCCGGGGGGAATGGACTGAAGCTTTCTTT. Translated, it gives CASSSRGEWTEAFF. The whole variable domain, filled in from reference TRBV5-8 and TRBJ1-1, reads EAGVTQSPTHLIKTRGQQATLRCSPISGHTSVYWYQQALGLGLQFLLWYDEGEERNRGNFPPRFSGRQFPNYSSELNVNALELEDSALYLCASSSRGEWTEAFFGQGTRLTVV.